Following are 20 T cell receptor beta chains from one sample sequenced in a study of identical twins. TCRdb itself ran the 5' RACE reads through MiXCR, one entry per CDR3 protein. The table includes about 220,000 distinct CDR3 sequences, 6% to 9% detected once. These data were likewise used in another study, on yellow fever vaccine responses in identical twins.

The sample was memory (CD45RO+) T cells sorted from blood. The receptors derive from a woman aged 18-35 years in good health.

Remarks on this clonotype: Germline is not matched at one junction end, which may reflect a read error. The CDR3 coding sequence is TGTGCCGGCAGTTTTAAACCCGGGTCGGGTGAGCAGTACTTC. As protein: CAGSFKPGSGEQYF. The V and J genes are TRBV28 and TRBJ2-7; no clear D. The length of the CDR3 is 14 residues. Germline assignment: CDR1 MDHEN and CDR2 SYDVKM.

This clonotype was seen many times. The chain combines TRBV25-1 with TRBJ1-1, with D possibly matching TRBD1 (6 bases). V lost 1 base to trimming and J lost 4 bases, with 16 bases between them. Germline lookup yields CDR1 MGHDK and CDR2 SYGVNS. The CDR3 spans 16 residues. The CDR3 DNA reads as TGTGCCAGCAGTGAATTCTCACAGGGTGTGTCCACTGAAGCTTTCTTT. This translates into CASSEFSQGVSTEAFF.

This chain uses TRBV4-3 with TRBJ2-7, with 10 nucleotides matching TRBD1. The CDR3 loop spans 14 amino acids. The V gene's germline CDR1 is LGHNA and CDR2 YSLEER. Trimming at V came to 7 bases and at J to 3 bases, leaving 6 bases not matched to a gene. The DNA of the CDR3 is TGCGCCAGCAACCACCGGGACAGGGGCTACGAGCAGTACTTC. Its translation is CASNHRDRGYEQYF.

The sample holds many counts of this clonotype. The J gene is TRBJ2-5, the V gene TRBV28, with TRBD1 as a possible D gene (5 bases). Per germline, CDR1 MDHEN and CDR2 SYDVKM. The CDR3 sequence is 15 residues long. Between the trimmed V and J ends, which lost 6 bases and 5 bases, there was a span of 19 bases. As DNA, the CDR3 is TGTGCCAGCAGCCTGGGGCAGGGTATGGGGGAGACCCAGTACTTC. Its protein product is CASSLGQGMGETQYF.

This clonotype was detected ten times or more. The V and J genes are TRBV12-3 or TRBV12-4 and TRBJ2-7, with 13 bases matching TRBD2. Trimming at V came to 7 bases and at J to 2 bases, leaving 5 bases not matched to a gene. CDR3 length: 15 residues. The CDR3 DNA follows: TGTGCCAGCACCCTAGGACTAGCGGGAGCCTACGAGCAGTACTTC. Amino acid sequence: CASTLGLAGAYEQYF.

This clonotype was seen only a few times. The chain links TRBV11-2 to TRBJ2-7; 9 nucleotides line up with TRBD1. CDR1 is SGHAT and CDR2 is FQNNGV in the germline V gene. The CDR3 runs to 14 residues. V dropped 2 bases and J dropped 6; count of bases not matched to a gene: 5. CDR3 in amino acids: CASSLPRDRVEQYF. In DNA form, the CDR3 reads TGTGCCAGCAGCTTACCCCGGGACAGGGTCGAGCAGTACTTC.

The rearrangement joins TRBV14 to TRBJ2-2; 11 nucleotides agree with TRBD2. The CDR3 is 23 amino acids. J lost 5 bases, V lost 2 bases, and 25 bases had no gene match. Germline assignment: CDR1 SGHDN and CDR2 FVKESK. CDR3 residues: CASSQRITSGRGFGSFGTGELFF. Written as DNA, the CDR3 is TGTGCCAGCAGCCAACGCATTACTAGCGGGAGAGGGTTCGGAAGTTTTGGGACCGGGGAGCTGTTTTTT.

This chain uses TRBV5-6 with TRBJ1-1, with D unclear. The length of the CDR3 is 16 residues. The germline V and J ends were trimmed by 4 bases and 8 bases, with 24 bases remaining between them. CDR1 is SGHDT and CDR2 is YYEEEE in the germline V gene. CDR3 in amino acids: CASSLVGSPPGGEAFF. The CDR3 region has the DNA TGTGCCAGCAGCCTCGTCGGGTCACCCCCTGGTGGGGAAGCTTTCTTT.

This clonotype was counted ten times or more. J is TRBJ2-1 and V is TRBV11-1; 13 positions agree with TRBD2. V shed 4 bases and J 4 bases; nucleotides not matched to a gene: 10. This CDR3 region has 18 residues. Germline V CDR1 and CDR2: SGHAT, FQDESV (reference sequence). CDR3 region: CASSSHLGLAGEYNEQFF. The DNA for the CDR3 is TGTGCCAGCAGCTCGCACCTAGGACTAGCGGGGGAATACAATGAGCAGTTCTTC.

This clonotype has a handful of counts. The V gene is TRBV20-1, the J gene TRBJ2-3; 8 bases agree with TRBD2. The CDR3 is 13 residues long. CDR1 DFQATT and CDR2 SNEGSKA come from the germline V gene (reference sequence). V lost 3 bases, J lost 7 bases, and 6 bases stayed unmatched. CDR3 nucleotides: TGCAGTGCTAGTCATAAGCGGGGGAATACGCAGTATTTT. Its protein product is CSASHKRGNTQYF.

The chain combines TRBV11-1 with TRBJ2-7, with D uncertain. The CDR3 covers 14 residues. In germline, CDR1 is SGHAT, CDR2 FQDESV (reference sequence). V lost 5 bases, J lost 5 bases, and 16 bases lay in between. In DNA form, the CDR3 reads TGTGCCAGCAGCCCCAGTGACGGTAGAGACGAGCAGTACTTC. Its protein product is CASSPSDGRDEQYF.

Ten or more counts support this clonotype. The chain has TRBV7-6 and TRBJ1-3, with D hard to call. The CDR3 is 15 amino acids. Germline loops: CDR1 SGHVS, CDR2 FNYEAQ. Trimming pared 5 bases from V and 4 bases from J, leaving 15 bases between. The CDR3 DNA reads as TGTGCCAGCAGCCCCATCGCGGGGTTAGGAAACACCATATATTTT. The encoded protein is CASSPIAGLGNTIYF.

This clonotype was detected a few times. J is TRBJ2-7 and V is TRBV7-9; TRBD2 agrees at 8 bases. Germline CDR1 reads SEHNR; CDR2 reads FQNEAQ (reference sequence). The CDR3 runs to 16 residues. The V segment lost 5 bases and the J segment 3 bases; nucleotides outside the gene matches: 12. CDR3: CASSTLLAGGLYEQYF. CDR3 DNA sequence: TGTGCCAGCAGCACCCTCCTGGCGGGGGGCCTCTACGAGCAGTACTTC.

The chain carries TRBV5-5 and TRBJ2-5; TRBD1 aligns across 9 bases. The CDR3 covers 16 residues. V trimming: 4 bases; J trimming: 1 base; junction bases outside the gene matches: 8. From germline, CDR1 is SGHKS and CDR2 YYEKEE (reference sequence). The CDR3 here is CASSLMDRGSQETQYF. The CDR3 region has the DNA TGTGCCAGCAGCCTAATGGACAGGGGATCCCAAGAGACCCAGTACTTC.

The gene calls are TRBV9 and TRBJ2-5; D possibly uses TRBD1 or TRBD2 (5 bases each). V was cut by 2 bases and J by 4 bases, with 9 bases left in between. Germline CDR1 and CDR2: SGDLS and YYNGEE. This CDR3 has 13 residues. The DNA of the CDR3 is TGTGCCAGCAGCGTCCGAGGGGTAGAGACCCAGTACTTC. Translated, it gives CASSVRGVETQYF.

The J gene is TRBJ2-1, the V gene TRBV5-1; a possible D gene is TRBD2 (6 bases). Germline loops: CDR1 SGHRS, CDR2 YFSETQ. V lost 0 bases and J 9 bases, leaving 25 bases between the germline ends. This CDR3 region has 18 residues. The CDR3 sequence is CASSLAGPGRGGSGEQFF. The CDR3 bases are TGCGCCAGCAGCTTGGCCGGCCCCGGGAGAGGTGGTTCCGGTGAGCAGTTCTTC.

This clonotype was picked up many times. This chain links TRBV12-3 or TRBV12-4 with TRBJ2-1; perhaps TRBD2 as D (6 bases). The CDR3 sequence is 14 residues long. V was trimmed by 3 bases and J by 2 bases, leaving 8 bases between them. The CDR3: CASSFTGAYNEQFF. The CDR3 DNA reads TGTGCCAGCAGTTTTACGGGAGCCTACAATGAGCAGTTCTTC.

The chain recombines TRBV2 with TRBJ2-7; TRBD1 or TRBD2 may be the D gene (5 bases each). Germline CDR1 is SNHLY and CDR2 is FYNNEI. V lost 8 bases, J lost 1 base, and 12 bases lay in between. The CDR3 runs to 13 residues. The CDR3 DNA reads as TGTGCCAGCGTCCGGGACGGATCCTACGAGCAGTACTTC. Encoded protein: CASVRDGSYEQYF.

This clonotype was seen repeatedly, ten times or more. The J gene is TRBJ2-3, the V gene TRBV11-3; 8 nucleotides agree with TRBD1. V lost 6 bases and J lost 4; bases outside the gene matches: 6. This CDR3 contains 14 residues. The V gene's germline CDR1 is SGHNT and CDR2 YENEEA. The CDR3 here is CASSRDRSADTQYF. The CDR3, as DNA: TGTGCCAGCAGTCGGGACAGGTCTGCAGATACGCAGTATTTT.

Ten or more counts support this clonotype. V and J are TRBV3-1 and TRBJ2-1; 10 bases map to TRBD2. V lost 3 bases to trimming and J lost 2 bases; unmatched junction nucleotides: 7. Germline CDR1 and CDR2: LGHDT and YNNKEL (reference sequence). The length of the CDR3 is 17 residues. This chain's CDR3 is CASSQVLSGGAYNEQFF. The CDR3 DNA reads as TGTGCCAGCAGCCAGGTTTTAAGCGGGGGGGCCTACAATGAGCAGTTCTTC.